The sample holds a few counts of the clone carrying this TCR beta chain. The germline gives CDR1 SGHTA, CDR2 FQGNSA. The CDR3 spans 13 residues. V dropped 2 bases and J dropped 6 bases, with 9 bases sitting between them. The sample originates from a study of blood T cell repertoires in COVID-19. Whole-study context: T cells, B-cell-depleted T cells, or PBMCs provided the cDNA or gDNA that served as material.

As originally analysed: Estimates of nucleated cell counts were drawn from the amplification of reference gene primers. Generated by immunoSEQ multiplex PCR, the TCRdb table keeps only in-frame clones and is missing some. V and J calls and clone size are copied from that table; D and trimming were computed from the DNA. This sample has about 230,000 clones, with around 81% found just once. The sample consisted of peripheral blood. This chain links TRBV7-2 with TRBJ2-3, with a weak D call TRBD2 (5 bases). The TCR comes from a woman of 80 years or more with COVID-19, enrolled during active disease. This CDR3 is CASSLTRGDTQYF. In nucleotides, the CDR3 is TGTGCCAGCAGCTTAACCCGAGGGGATACGCAGTATTTT.